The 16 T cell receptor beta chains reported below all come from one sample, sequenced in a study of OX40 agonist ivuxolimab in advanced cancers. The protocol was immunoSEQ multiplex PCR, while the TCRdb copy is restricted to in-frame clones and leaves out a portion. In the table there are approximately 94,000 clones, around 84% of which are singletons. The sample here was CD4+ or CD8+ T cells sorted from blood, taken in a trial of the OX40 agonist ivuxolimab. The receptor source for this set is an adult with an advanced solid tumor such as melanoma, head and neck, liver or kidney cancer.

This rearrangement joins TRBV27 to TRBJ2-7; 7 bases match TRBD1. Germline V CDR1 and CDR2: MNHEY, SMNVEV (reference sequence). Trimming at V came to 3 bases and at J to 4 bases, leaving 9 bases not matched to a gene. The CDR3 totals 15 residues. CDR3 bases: TGTGCCAGCAGTTTGCGACAGGGTGGGTTTTACGAGCAGTACTTC. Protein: CASSLRQGGFYEQYF.

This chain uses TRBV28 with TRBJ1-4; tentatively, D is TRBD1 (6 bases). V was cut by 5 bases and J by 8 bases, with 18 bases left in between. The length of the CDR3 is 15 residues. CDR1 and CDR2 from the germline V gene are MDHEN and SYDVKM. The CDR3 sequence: CASSPWGGLIEKLFF. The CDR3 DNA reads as TGTGCCAGCAGTCCCTGGGGGGGGCTTATAGAAAAACTGTTTTTT.

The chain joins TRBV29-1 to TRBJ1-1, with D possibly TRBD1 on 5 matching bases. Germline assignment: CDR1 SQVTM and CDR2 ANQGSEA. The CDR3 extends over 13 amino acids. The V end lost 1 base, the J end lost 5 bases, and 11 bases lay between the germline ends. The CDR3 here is CSVEGGWGTEAFF. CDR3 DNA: TGCAGCGTTGAAGGGGGCTGGGGTACTGAAGCTTTCTTT.

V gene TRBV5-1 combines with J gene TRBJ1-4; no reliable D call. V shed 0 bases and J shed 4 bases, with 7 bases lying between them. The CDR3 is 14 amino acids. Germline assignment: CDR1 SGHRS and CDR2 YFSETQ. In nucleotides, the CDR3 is TGCGCCAGCAGCTTGGAGCAGGTTAATGAAAAACTGTTTTTT. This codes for CASSLEQVNEKLFF. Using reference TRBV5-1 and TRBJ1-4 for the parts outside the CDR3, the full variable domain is KAGVTQTPRYLIKTRGQQVTLSCSPISGHRSVSWYQQTPGQGLQFLFEYFSETQRNKGNFPGRFSGRQFSNSRSEMNVSTLELGDSALYLCASSLEQVNEKLFFGSGTQLSVL.

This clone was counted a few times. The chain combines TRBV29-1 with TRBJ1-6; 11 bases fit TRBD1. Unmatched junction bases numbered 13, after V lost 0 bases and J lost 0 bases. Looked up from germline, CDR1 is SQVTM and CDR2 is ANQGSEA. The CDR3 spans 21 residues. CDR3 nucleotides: TGCAGCGTTGAAGATCGGACAGGGGGCTTGTGCACGAGCTCCTATAATTCACCCCTCCACTTT. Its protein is CSVEDRTGGLCTSSYNSPLHF.

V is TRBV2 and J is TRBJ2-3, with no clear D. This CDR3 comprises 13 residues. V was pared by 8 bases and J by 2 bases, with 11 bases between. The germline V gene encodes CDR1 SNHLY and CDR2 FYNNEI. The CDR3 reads CASVRQFTDTQYF. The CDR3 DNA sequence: TGTGCCAGCGTAAGGCAGTTCACAGATACGCAGTATTTT.

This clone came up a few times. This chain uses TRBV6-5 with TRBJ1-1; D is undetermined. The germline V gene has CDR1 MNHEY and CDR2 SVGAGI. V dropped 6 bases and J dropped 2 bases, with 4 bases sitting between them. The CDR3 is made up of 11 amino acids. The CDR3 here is CASSRNTEAFF. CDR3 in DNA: TGTGCCAGCAGCAGAAACACTGAAGCTTTCTTT.

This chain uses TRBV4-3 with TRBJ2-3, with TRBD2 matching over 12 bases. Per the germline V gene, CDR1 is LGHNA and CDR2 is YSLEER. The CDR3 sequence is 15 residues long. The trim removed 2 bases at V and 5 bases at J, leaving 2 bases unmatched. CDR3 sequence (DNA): TGCGCCAGCAGCCAACTAGCGGGGGGGTTAGATACGCAGTATTTT. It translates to CASSQLAGGLDTQYF.

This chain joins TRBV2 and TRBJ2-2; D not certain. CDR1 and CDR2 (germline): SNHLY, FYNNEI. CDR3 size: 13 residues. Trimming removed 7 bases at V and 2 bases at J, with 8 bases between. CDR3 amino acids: CASNGRNTGELFF. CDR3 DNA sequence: TGTGCCAGCAATGGCAGAAACACCGGGGAGCTGTTTTTT.

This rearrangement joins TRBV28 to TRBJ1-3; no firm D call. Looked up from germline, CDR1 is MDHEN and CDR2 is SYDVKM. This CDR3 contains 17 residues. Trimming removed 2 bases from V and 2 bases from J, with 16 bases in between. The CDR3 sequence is CASSLLSQGGTGNTIYF. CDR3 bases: TGTGCCAGCAGTTTACTCTCCCAAGGAGGGACTGGAAACACCATATATTTT. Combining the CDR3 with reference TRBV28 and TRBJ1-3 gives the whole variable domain DVKVTQSSRYLVKRTGEKVFLECVQDMDHENMFWYRQDPGLGLRLIYFSYDVKMKEKGDIPEGYSVSREKKERFSLILESASTNQTSMYLCASSLLSQGGTGNTIYFGEGSWLTVV.

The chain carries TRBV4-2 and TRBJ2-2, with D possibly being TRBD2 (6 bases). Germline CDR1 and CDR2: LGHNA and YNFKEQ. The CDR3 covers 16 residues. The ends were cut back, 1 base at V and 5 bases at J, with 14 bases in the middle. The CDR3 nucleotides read TGTGCCAGCAGCCAAGGGCTAGGGGCGGGAACCGGGGAGCTGTTTTTT. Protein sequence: CASSQGLGAGTGELFF.

DNA for the CDR3: TGTGCCAGCAGCCGGTACGGGACAGTAAATTCACCCCTCCACTTT. Translated: CASSRYGTVNSPLHF. V gene TRBV14 combines with J gene TRBJ1-6; 7 nucleotides line up with TRBD1. Germline assignment: CDR1 SGHDN and CDR2 FVKESK. V lost 4 bases and J lost 7; bases outside the gene matches: 7. The CDR3 runs to 15 residues. The full variable domain, completed using reference TRBV14 and TRBJ1-6, is EAGVTQFPSHSVIEKGQTVTLRCDPISGHDNLYWYRRVMGKEIKFLLHFVKESKQDESGMPNNRFLAERTGGTYSTLKVQPAELEDSGVYFCASSRYGTVNSPLHFGNGTRLTVT.

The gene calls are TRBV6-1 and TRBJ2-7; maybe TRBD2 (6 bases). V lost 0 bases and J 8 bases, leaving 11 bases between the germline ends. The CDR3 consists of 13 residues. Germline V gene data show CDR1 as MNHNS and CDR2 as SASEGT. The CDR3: CASSEAAEGKQYF. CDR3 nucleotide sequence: TGTGCCAGCAGTGAAGCGGCGGAGGGGAAGCAGTACTTC.

The CDR3 DNA is TGTGCCAGCTCCCCCTCGGGGGGGGGTAATTCACCCCTCCACTTT. Amino acid sequence: CASSPSGGGNSPLHF. This chain joins TRBV18 and TRBJ1-6; D might be TRBD1 (5 bases). CDR1 and CDR2 (germline): KGHSH, LQKENI. With 6 bases removed from V and 6 bases from J, the gap between germline ends came to 15 bases. CDR3 length: 15 residues.

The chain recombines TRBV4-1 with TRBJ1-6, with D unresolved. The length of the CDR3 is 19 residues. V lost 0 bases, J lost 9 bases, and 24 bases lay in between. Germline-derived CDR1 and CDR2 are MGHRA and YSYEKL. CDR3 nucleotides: TGCGCCAGCAGCCAAGAGTGGGTAAGAACTTTCTCTGCGGGTTCACCCCTCCACTTT. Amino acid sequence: CASSQEWVRTFSAGSPLHF.

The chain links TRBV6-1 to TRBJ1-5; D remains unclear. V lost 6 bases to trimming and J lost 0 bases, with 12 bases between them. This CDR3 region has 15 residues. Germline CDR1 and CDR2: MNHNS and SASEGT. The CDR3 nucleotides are TGTGCCAGCAGCGGTTCGTCAGTTAGCAATCAGCCCCAGCATTTT. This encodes CASSGSSVSNQPQHF.